This TCR beta chain was recorded in a study of T cells after yellow fever vaccination. Study-wide context: When fractions had low cell numbers, they were prepared with SMART-Seq v4 Ultra Low Input. The study's findings and limits: Post-booster repertoires contained most primary-vaccination clones again (approximately 97% CD4, approximately 88% CD8). The study noted that FACS-sorted repertoires could contain abundant clonotypes contaminating from the bulk population.

The table lists this clonotype with many counts. Its matching antigen is unknown. The authors made TCR cDNA by 5'RACE template switching, adding a universal primer site and UMIs. TCRdb re-called the 5' RACE reads with MiXCR, one entry per CDR3 protein. The sample lists around 260,000 distinct CDR3 sequences, 5.2% occurring once. The input for sequencing was CD4+ T cells sorted from PBMCs, taken on the day of the yellow fever booster vaccination. The sequence derives from a man younger than 30 who received the YFV17D yellow fever vaccine.

CDR3 nucleotides: TGTGCCAGCAGTGAGGCAGCGGGGGGCTACGAGCAGTACGTC. This encodes CASSEAAGGYEQYV. The chain carries TRBV2 and TRBJ2-7; 9 nucleotides agree with TRBD2. CDR1 and CDR2 (germline): SNHLY, FYNNEI. The ends lost 3 bases at V and 3 bases at J; junction bases unmatched: 3. This CDR3 comprises 14 residues.